The 7 T cell receptor beta chains reported below all come from one sample, sequenced in a study of T cell responses to AZD1222 COVID-19 vaccine. Profiled with immunoSEQ multiplex PCR; TCRdb holds only in-frame clones, not every one. The sample yields over 110,000 clones, roughly 88% seen once. The material was peripheral blood, obtained 28 days after the second AZD1222 dose. The receptors shown here come from an adult who received the AZD1222 COVID-19 vaccine.

In its sample, this clone was seen once. The chain couples TRBV6-4 to TRBJ1-1, with no clear D. With 9 bases removed from V and 2 bases from J, the gap between germline ends came to 16 bases. Germline V gene sequence: CDR1 MRHNA, CDR2 SNTAGT. The CDR3 is made up of 14 amino acids. The DNA of the CDR3 is TGTGCCAGTAGAGTGACTTTCTCCAACACTGAAGCTTTCTTT. Translated, it gives CASRVTFSNTEAFF.

The genes are TRBV10-3 and TRBJ1-6; D gene ambiguous. CDR1 ENHRY and CDR2 SYGVKD come from the germline V gene. Trimming took 6 bases from V and 3 from J, leaving 15 bases between them. The CDR3 runs 16 residues. The CDR3 reads CAISQDGSSYNSPLHF. CDR3 nucleotides: TGTGCCATCAGCCAAGATGGCAGTAGCTATAATTCACCCCTCCACTTT.

The rearrangement uses TRBV20-1 and TRBJ2-2; D is undetermined. Trimming left V 3 bases short and J 1 base short, with 9 bases between. The length of the CDR3 is 14 residues. Germline loops: CDR1 DFQATT, CDR2 SNEGSKA (reference sequence). CDR3 in amino acids: CSASLHRNTGELFF. CDR3 DNA: TGCAGTGCTAGTCTCCACAGGAACACCGGGGAGCTGTTTTTT.

The chain uses TRBV18 and TRBJ1-1; 7 nucleotides line up with TRBD1. V shed 1 base, J shed 1 base, and the junction held 0 bases outside the gene matches. The CDR3 totals 14 residues. The germline CDR1 and CDR2 sequences are KGHSH and LQKENI. The CDR3 DNA follows: TGTGCCAGCTCACCACGACAGGGGAACACTGAAGCTTTCTTT. Translating gives CASSPRQGNTEAFF.

This clone has only a few counts. The rearrangement uses TRBV6-5 and TRBJ1-5; no firm D call. This CDR3 contains 14 residues. The germline CDR1 and CDR2 sequences are MNHEY and SVGAGI. Trimming stripped 7 bases from V and 1 base from J, with 11 bases between. The CDR3 is CASILMGSNQPQHF. For the CDR3, the DNA is TGTGCCAGCATCCTCATGGGGAGCAATCAGCCCCAGCATTTT.

The sample holds one count of this clone. V is TRBV14 and J is TRBJ2-3; the match to TRBD2 covers 8 bases. V shed 4 bases, J shed 0 bases, and the junction held 3 bases outside the gene matches. Germline CDR1 is SGHDN and CDR2 is FVKESK. The CDR3 extends over 15 amino acids. In DNA form, the CDR3 reads TGTGCCAGCAGCCGGTTAGCGGGGAGCACAGATACGCAGTATTTT. Translated, it gives CASSRLAGSTDTQYF.

The chain is built from TRBV5-1 and TRBJ1-6; a weak D match, TRBD1 (5 bases). Trimming pared 1 base from V and 16 bases from J, leaving 15 bases between. Germline CDR1 and CDR2: SGHRS and YFSETQ. The CDR3 totals 13 residues. Here the CDR3 DNA reads TGCGCCAGCAGCTTGCCCAGACGGGGGGAACTCCACTTT. Protein sequence: CASSLPRRGELHF.